This TCR beta chain was captured by sequencing in a study of cytomegalovirus exposure and HLA in healthy donors. On this clone itself: Its matching antigen is unknown.

It was with 60 Vbeta and 13 Jbeta primers that the PCR ran. This table comes from immunoSEQ multiplex PCR, and its TCRdb copy is limited to in-frame clones, with some not included. Of under 200,000 clones in the sample, approximately 86% were seen once. Trimming shortened V by 4 bases and J by 5 bases, and 12 bases separated the two germline ends. Germline-derived CDR1 and CDR2 are SGHRS and YFSETQ. The CDR3 totals 14 residues. Study-wide results and limits: V- and J-gene trimming in TCR beta was tied to a missense DCLRE1C variant by an analysis performed later. As immune exposure information, only CMV serostatus was available.

Sequenced input: PBMCs. This sequence joins TRBV5-1 and TRBJ2-2; a weak D match, TRBD1 (5 bases). This clonotype was obtained from a woman aged 18-29 years in good health and CMV-seronegative. CDR3 sequence reads: CASSQGVETGELFF. CDR3 nucleotide sequence: TGCGCCAGCAGCCAGGGTGTTGAGACCGGGGAGCTGTTTTTT.